This note documents a single T cell receptor (beta chain) sequence. This specimen comes from a study of control samples from healthy donors and cancer patients. Only in-frame clones appear in the TCRdb table, and some are missing; sequencing was by immunoSEQ multiplex PCR. The sample records tens of thousands of clones, roughly nine tenths being singletons. Germline CDR1 reads KGHSH; CDR2 reads LQKENI. The CDR3 totals 16 residues. V was clipped by 5 bases and J by 6 bases; unmatched bases: 10. The sequence was collected from a man aged 40-49 years with colorectal cancer. The chain uses TRBV18 and TRBJ2-1; 10 nucleotides align to TRBD2. The sample comprised PBMCs. The CDR3 protein is CASSGTGTSDGNEQFF. CDR3 in DNA: TGTGCCAGCTCAGGAACCGGGACTAGCGATGGCAATGAGCAGTTCTTC.